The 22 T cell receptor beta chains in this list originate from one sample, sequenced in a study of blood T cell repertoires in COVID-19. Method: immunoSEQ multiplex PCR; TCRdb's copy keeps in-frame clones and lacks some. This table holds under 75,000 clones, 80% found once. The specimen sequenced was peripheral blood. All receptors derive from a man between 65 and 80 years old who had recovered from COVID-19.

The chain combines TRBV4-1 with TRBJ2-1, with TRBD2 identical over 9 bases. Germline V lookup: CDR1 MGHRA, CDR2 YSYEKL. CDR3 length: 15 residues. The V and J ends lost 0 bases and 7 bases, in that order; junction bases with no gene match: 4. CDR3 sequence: CASSQELAGRNEQFF. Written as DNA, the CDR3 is TGCGCCAGCAGCCAAGAGCTAGCGGGAAGGAATGAGCAGTTCTTC.

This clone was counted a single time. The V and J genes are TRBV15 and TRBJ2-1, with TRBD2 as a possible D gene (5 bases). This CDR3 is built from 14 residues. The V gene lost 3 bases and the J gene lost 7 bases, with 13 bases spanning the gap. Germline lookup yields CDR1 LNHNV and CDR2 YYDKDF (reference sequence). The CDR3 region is CATSSSAPGNEQFF. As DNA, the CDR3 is TGTGCCACCAGCAGTAGCGCCCCTGGGAATGAGCAGTTCTTC.

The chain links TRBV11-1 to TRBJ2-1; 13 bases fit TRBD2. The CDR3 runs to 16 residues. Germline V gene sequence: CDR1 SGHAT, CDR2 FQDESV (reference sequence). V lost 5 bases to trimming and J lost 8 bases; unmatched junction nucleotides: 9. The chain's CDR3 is CASSPRTSGGFHEQFF. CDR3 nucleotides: TGTGCCAGCAGCCCCAGGACTAGCGGGGGATTCCATGAGCAGTTCTTC.

The CDR3 nucleotides read TGTGCCAGTAGGGCAGGGACGAACACCGGGGAGCTGTTTTTT. Its protein is CASRAGTNTGELFF. The chain is built from TRBV19 and TRBJ2-2, with D tentatively TRBD1 (5 bases). The CDR3 sequence is 14 residues long. V dropped 6 bases and J dropped 0 bases, with 8 bases sitting between them. Germline CDR1 is LNHDA and CDR2 is SQIVND (reference sequence).

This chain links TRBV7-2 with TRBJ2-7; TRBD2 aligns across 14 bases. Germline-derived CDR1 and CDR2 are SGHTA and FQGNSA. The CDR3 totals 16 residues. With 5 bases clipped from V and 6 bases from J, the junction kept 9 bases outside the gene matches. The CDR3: CASSPRTSGRLLEQYF. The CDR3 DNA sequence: TGTGCCAGCAGCCCCCGGACTAGCGGGAGGCTTCTCGAGCAGTACTTC. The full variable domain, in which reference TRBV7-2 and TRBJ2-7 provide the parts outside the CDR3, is GAGVSQSPSNKVTEKGKDVELRCDPISGHTALYWYRQSLGQGLEFLIYFQGNSAPDKSGLPSDRFSAERTGGSVSTLTIQRTQQEDSAVYLCASSPRTSGRLLEQYFGPGTRLTVT.

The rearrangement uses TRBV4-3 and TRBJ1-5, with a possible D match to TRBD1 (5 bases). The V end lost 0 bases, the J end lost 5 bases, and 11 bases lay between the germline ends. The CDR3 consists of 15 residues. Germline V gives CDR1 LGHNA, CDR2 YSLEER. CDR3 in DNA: TGCGCCAGCAGCCAAGATTCGGCAGGGCATCAGCCCCAGCATTTT. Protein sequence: CASSQDSAGHQPQHF.

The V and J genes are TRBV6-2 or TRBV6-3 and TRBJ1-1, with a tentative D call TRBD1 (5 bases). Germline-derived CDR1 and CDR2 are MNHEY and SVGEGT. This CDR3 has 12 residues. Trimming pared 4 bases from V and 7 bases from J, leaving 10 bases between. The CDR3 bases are TGTGCCAGCAGTTCCCGACAGATTGAAGCTTTCTTT. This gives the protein CASSSRQIEAFF.

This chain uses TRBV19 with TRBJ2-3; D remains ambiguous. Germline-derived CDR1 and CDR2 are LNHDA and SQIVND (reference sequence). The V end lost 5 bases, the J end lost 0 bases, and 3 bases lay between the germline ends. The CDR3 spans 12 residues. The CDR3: CASSPSTDTQYF. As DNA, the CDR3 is TGTGCCAGTAGTCCGAGCACAGATACGCAGTATTTT.

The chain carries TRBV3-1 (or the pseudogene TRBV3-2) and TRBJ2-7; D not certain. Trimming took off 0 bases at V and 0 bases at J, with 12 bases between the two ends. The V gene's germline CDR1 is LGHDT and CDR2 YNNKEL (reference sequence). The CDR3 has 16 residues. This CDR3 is CASSQDGGRSSYEQYF. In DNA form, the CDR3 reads TGTGCCAGCAGCCAAGATGGCGGAAGGTCCTCCTACGAGCAGTACTTC.

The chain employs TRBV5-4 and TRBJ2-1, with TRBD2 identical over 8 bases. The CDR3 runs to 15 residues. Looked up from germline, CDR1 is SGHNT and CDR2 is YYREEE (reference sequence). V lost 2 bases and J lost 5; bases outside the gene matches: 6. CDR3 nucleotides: TGTGCCAGCAGCTTTACTAGCGGTATTAACAATGAGCAGTTCTTC. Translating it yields CASSFTSGINNEQFF.

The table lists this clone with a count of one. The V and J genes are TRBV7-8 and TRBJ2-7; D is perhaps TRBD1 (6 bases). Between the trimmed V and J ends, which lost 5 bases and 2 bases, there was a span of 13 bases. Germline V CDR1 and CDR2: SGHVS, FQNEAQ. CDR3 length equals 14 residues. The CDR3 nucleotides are TGTGCCAGCAGCGCCAGCGAGGGGGCCTACGAGCAGTACTTC. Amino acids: CASSASEGAYEQYF.

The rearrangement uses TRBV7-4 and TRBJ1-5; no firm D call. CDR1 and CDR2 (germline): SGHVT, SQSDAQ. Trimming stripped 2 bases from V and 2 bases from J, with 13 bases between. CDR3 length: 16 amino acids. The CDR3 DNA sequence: TGTGCCAGCAGCTTATTGGTTTGGCACCGCAATCAGCCCCAGCATTTT. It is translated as CASSLLVWHRNQPQHF.

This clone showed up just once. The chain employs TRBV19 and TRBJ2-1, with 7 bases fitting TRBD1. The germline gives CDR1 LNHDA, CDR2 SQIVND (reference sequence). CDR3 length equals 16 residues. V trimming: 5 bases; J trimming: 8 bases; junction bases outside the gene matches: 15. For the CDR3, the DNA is TGTGCCAGTAGTTCCGAACTAGAAGCAAGGGGGCATGAGCAGTTCTTC. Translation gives CASSSELEARGHEQFF.

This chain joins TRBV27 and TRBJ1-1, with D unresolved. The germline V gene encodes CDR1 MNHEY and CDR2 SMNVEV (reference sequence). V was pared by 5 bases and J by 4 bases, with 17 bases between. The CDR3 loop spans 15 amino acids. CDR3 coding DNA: TGTGCCAGCAGTATAAGGCAGGAAGGAGGCACTGAAGCTTTCTTT. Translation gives CASSIRQEGGTEAFF.

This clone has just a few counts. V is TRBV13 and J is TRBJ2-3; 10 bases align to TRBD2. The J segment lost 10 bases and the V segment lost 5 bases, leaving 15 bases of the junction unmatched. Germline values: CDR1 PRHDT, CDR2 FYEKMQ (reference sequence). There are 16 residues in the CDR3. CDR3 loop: CASSPRAAGGPVPQYF. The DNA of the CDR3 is TGTGCCAGCAGCCCCAGAGCAGCGGGAGGGCCAGTTCCGCAGTATTTT.

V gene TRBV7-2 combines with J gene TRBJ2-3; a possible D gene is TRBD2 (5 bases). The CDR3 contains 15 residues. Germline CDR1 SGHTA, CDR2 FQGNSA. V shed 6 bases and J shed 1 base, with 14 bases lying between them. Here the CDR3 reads CASRVGLDRTDTQYF. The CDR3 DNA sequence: TGTGCCAGCAGGGTCGGACTGGACCGCACAGATACGCAGTATTTT.

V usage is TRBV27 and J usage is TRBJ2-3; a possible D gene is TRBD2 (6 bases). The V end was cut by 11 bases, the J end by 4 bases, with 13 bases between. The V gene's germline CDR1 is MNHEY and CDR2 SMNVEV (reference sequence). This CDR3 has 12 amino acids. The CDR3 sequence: CAVGGMADTQYF. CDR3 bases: TGTGCCGTTGGGGGGATGGCAGATACGCAGTATTTT.

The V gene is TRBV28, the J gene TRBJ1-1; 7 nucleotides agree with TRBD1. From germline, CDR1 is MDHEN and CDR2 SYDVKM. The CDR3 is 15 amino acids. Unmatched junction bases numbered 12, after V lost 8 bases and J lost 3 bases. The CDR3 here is CASLGTTGVYTEAFF. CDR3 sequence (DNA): TGTGCCAGCCTGGGCACAACAGGGGTATACACTGAAGCTTTCTTT.

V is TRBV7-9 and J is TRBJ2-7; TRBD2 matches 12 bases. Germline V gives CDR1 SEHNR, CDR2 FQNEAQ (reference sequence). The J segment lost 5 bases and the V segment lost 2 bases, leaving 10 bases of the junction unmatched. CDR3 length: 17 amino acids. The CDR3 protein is CASSLLAGGPIEDEQYF. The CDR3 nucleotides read TGTGCCAGCAGCTTACTAGCGGGAGGGCCCATCGAGGACGAGCAGTACTTC. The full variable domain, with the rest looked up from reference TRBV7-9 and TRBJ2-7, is DTGVSQNPRHKITKRGQNVTFRCDPISEHNRLYWYRQTLGQGPEFLTYFQNEAQLEKSRLLSDRFSAERPKGSFSTLEIQRTEQGDSAMYLCASSLLAGGPIEDEQYFGPGTRLTVT.

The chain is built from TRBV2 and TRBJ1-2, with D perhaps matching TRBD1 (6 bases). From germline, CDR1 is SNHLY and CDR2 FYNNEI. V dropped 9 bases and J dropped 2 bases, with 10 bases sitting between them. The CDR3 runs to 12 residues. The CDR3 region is CASGTLNYGYTF. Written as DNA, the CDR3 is TGTGCCAGTGGGACATTAAACTATGGCTACACCTTC.

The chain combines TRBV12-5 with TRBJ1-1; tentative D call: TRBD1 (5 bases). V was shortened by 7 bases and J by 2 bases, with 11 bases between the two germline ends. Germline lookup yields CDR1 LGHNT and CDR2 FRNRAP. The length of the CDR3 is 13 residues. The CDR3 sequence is CASALRENTEAFF. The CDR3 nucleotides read TGTGCTAGTGCCCTCAGGGAAAACACTGAAGCTTTCTTT. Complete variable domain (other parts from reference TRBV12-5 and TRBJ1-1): DARVTQTPRHKVTEMGQEVTMRCQPILGHNTVFWYRQTMMQGLELLAYFRNRAPLDDSGMPKDRFSAEMPDATLATLKIQPSEPRDSAVYFCASALRENTEAFFGQGTRLTVV.

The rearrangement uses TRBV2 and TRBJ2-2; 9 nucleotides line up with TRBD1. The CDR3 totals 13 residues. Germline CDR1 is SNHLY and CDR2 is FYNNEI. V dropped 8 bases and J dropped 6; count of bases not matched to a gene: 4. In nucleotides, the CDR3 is TGTGCCAGCCTACGGACAGGGGCCGGGGAGCTGTTTTTT. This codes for CASLRTGAGELFF.